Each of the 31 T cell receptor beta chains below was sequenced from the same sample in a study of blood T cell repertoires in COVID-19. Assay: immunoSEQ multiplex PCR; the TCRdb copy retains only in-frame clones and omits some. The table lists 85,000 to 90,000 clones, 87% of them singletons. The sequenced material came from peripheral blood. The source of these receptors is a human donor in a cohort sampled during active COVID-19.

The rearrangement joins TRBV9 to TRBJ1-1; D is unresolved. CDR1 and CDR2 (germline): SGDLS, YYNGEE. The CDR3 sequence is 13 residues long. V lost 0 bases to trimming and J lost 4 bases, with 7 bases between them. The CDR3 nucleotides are TGTGCCAGCAGCGTAGTTTACGGCACTGAAGCTTTCTTT. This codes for CASSVVYGTEAFF.

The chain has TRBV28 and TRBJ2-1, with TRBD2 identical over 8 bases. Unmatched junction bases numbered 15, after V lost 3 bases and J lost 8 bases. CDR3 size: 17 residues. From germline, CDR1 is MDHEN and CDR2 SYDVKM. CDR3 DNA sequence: TGTGCCAGCAGTTTCCCCGCTAATAGCGGGATTGGGGATGAGCAGTTCTTC. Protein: CASSFPANSGIGDEQFF.

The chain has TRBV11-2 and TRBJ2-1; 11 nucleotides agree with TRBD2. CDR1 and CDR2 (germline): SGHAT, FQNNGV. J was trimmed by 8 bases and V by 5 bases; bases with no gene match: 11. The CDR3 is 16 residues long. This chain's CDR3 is CASSLGVAGGSDEQFF. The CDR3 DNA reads TGTGCCAGCAGCCTCGGGGTAGCGGGAGGGTCGGATGAGCAGTTCTTC.

The CDR3 is CSVRKGAVTNEKLFF. The CDR3 nucleotides are TGCAGCGTTAGGAAAGGGGCGGTAACTAATGAAAAACTGTTTTTT. J is TRBJ1-4 and V is TRBV29-1, with D possibly matching TRBD1 (5 bases). Germline CDR1 SQVTM, CDR2 ANQGSEA. Trimming left V 5 bases short and J 1 base short, with 14 bases between. The CDR3 is 15 residues long.

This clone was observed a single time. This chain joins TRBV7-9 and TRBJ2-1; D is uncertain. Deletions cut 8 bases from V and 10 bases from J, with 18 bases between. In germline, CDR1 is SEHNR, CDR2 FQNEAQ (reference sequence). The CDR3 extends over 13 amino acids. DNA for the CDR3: TGTGCCAGCCTCCGAGGCGAGGCACCGGAGCAGTTCTTC. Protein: CASLRGEAPEQFF.

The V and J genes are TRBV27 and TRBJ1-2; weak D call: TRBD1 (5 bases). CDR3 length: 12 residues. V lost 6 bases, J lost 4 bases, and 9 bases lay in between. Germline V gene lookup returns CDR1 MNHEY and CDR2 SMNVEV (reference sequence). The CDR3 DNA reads TGTGCCAGCAGGGAGGGGAGCTATGGCTACACCTTC. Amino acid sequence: CASREGSYGYTF.

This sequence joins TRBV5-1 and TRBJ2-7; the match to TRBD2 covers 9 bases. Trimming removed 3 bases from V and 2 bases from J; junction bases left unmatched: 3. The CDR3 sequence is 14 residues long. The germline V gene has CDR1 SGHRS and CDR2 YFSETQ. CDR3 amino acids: CASSWSSGAYEQYF. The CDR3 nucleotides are TGCGCCAGCAGCTGGTCTAGCGGGGCCTACGAGCAGTACTTC.

CDR3 nucleotide sequence: TGCGCCAGCAGCACTGGGGTAGGGACTAGGGGGGAAGAAAAACTGTTTTTT. Its translation is CASSTGVGTRGEEKLFF. This chain links TRBV5-1 with TRBJ1-4, with a possible D match to TRBD1 (6 bases). This CDR3 region has 17 residues. V lost 4 bases and J 8 bases, leaving 24 bases between the germline ends. Germline V CDR1 and CDR2: SGHRS, YFSETQ. Looking up the rest from reference TRBV5-1 and TRBJ1-4 gives the full variable domain: KAGVTQTPRYLIKTRGQQVTLSCSPISGHRSVSWYQQTPGQGLQFLFEYFSETQRNKGNFPGRFSGRQFSNSRSEMNVSTLELGDSALYLCASSTGVGTRGEEKLFFGSGTQLSVL.

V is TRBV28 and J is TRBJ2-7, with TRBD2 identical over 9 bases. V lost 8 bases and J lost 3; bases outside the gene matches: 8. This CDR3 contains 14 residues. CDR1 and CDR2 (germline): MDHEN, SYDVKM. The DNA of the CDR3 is TGTGCCAGCGGAACTAGCGGGTGGGTCTACGAGCAGTACTTC. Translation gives CASGTSGWVYEQYF.

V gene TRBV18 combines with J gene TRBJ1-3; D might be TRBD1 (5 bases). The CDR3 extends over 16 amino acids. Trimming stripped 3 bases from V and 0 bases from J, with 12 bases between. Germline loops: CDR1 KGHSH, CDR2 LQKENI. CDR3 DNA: TGTGCCAGCTCACCCCAGGGTCTCCACTCTGGAAACACCATATATTTT. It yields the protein CASSPQGLHSGNTIYF.

CDR3 in amino acids: CASSIPTGELFF. The CDR3 DNA reads as TGTGCCAGCAGCATTCCCACCGGGGAGCTGTTTTTT. This chain uses TRBV6-5 with TRBJ2-2; D remains ambiguous. V was cut by 6 bases and J by 4 bases, with 6 bases left in between. Germline V gene data show CDR1 as MNHEY and CDR2 as SVGAGI. The CDR3 loop spans 12 amino acids.

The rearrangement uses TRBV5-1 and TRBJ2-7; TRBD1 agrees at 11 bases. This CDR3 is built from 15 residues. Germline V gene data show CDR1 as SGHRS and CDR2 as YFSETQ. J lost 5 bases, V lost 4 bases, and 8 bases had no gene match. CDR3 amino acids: CASSPWTGGMDEQYF. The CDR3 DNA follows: TGCGCCAGCAGCCCCTGGACAGGGGGCATGGACGAGCAGTACTTC.

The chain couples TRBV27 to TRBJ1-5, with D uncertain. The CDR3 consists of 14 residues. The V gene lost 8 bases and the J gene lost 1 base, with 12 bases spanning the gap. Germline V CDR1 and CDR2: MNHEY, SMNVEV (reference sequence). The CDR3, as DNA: TGTGCCAGCCGAGGAGGGAGCAGCAATCAGCCCCAGCATTTT. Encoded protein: CASRGGSSNQPQHF.

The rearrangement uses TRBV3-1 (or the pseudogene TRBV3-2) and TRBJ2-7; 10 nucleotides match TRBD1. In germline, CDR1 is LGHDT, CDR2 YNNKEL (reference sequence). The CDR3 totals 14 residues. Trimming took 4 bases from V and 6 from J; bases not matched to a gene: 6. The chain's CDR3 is CASSRRDRGSEQYF. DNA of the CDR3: TGTGCCAGCAGCCGCCGGGACAGGGGATCCGAGCAGTACTTC.

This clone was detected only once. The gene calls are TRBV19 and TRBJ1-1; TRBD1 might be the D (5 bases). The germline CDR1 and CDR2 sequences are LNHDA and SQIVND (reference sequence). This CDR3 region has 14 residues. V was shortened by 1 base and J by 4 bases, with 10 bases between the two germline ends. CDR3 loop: CASSIVGAITEAFF. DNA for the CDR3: TGTGCCAGTAGTATAGTAGGGGCTATCACTGAAGCTTTCTTT.

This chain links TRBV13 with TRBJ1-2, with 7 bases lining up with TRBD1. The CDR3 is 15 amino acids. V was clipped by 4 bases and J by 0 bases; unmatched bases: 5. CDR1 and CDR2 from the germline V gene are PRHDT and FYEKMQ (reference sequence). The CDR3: CASSSGTAANYGYTF. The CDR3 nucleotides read TGTGCCAGCAGCTCCGGGACAGCCGCTAACTATGGCTACACCTTC.

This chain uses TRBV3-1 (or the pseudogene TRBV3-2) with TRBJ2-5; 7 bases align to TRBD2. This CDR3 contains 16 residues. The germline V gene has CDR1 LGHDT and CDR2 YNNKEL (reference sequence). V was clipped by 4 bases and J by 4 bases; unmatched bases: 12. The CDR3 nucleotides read TGTGCCAGCAGCCCGACTGGGGGGGGGAATGGAGAGACCCAGTACTTC. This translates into CASSPTGGGNGETQYF.

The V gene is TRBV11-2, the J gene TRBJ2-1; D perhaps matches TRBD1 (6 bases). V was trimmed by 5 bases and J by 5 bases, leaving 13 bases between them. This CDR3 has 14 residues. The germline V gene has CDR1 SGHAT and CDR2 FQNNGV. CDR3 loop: CASSRTRGNNEQFF. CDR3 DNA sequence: TGTGCCAGCAGCCGAACTAGGGGGAACAATGAGCAGTTCTTC.

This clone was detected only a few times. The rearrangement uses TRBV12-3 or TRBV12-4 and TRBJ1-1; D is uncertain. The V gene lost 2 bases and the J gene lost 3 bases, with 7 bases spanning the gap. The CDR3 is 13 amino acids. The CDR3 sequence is CASSLILYTEAFF. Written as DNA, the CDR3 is TGTGCCAGCAGTTTAATATTGTACACTGAAGCTTTCTTT.

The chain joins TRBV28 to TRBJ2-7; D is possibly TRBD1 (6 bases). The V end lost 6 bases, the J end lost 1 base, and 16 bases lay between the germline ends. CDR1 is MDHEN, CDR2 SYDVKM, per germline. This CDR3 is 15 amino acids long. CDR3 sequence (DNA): TGTGCCAGCAGCACGTACAGGGTCTCATCCTACGAGCAGTACTTC. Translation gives CASSTYRVSSYEQYF.

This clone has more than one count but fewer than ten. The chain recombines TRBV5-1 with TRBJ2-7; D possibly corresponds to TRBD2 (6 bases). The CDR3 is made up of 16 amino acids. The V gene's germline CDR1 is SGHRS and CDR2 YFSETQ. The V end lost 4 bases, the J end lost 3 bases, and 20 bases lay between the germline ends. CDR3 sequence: CASSPSRAGTDYEQYF. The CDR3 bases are TGCGCCAGCAGCCCGTCTAGGGCAGGGACTGACTACGAGCAGTACTTC.

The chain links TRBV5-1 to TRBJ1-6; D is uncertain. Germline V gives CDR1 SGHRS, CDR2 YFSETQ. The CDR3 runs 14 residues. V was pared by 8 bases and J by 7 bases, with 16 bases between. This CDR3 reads CASGPGDNNSPLHF. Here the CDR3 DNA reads TGCGCCAGTGGACCGGGAGATAACAATTCACCCCTCCACTTT.

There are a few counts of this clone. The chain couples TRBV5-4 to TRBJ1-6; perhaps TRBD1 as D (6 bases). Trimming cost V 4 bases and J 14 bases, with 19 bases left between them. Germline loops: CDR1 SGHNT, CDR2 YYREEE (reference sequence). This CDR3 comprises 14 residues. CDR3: CASSPGHGNSALHF. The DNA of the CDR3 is TGTGCCAGCAGCCCGGGACATGGCAATTCGGCCCTCCACTTT.

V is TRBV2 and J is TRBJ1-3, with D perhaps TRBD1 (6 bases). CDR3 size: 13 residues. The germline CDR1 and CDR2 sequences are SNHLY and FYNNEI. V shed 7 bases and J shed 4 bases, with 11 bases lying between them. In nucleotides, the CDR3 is TGTGCCAGCATCGGGGGGCCGGGAAACACCATATATTTT. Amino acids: CASIGGPGNTIYF.

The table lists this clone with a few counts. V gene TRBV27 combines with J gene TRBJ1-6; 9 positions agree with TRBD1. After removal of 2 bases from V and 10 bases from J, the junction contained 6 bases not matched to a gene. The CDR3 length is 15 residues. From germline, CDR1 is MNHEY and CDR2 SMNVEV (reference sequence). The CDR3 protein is CASSLVGQGRSPLHF. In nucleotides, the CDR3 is TGTGCCAGCAGTTTAGTCGGACAGGGGCGATCACCCCTCCACTTT.

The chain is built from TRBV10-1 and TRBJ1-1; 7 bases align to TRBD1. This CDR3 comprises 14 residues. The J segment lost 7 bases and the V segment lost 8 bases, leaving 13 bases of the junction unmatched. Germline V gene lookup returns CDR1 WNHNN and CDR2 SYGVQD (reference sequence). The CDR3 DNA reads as TGCGCCAGCTCCTGGGACAGAGGCGGACGTGAAGCTTTCTTT. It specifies CASSWDRGGREAFF.

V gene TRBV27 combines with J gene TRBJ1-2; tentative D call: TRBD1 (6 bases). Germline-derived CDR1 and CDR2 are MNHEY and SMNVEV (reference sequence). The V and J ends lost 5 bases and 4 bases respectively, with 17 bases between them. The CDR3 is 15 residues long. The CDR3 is CASSQQGIGVYGYTF. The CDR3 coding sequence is TGTGCCAGCAGTCAACAGGGTATAGGGGTCTATGGCTACACCTTC.

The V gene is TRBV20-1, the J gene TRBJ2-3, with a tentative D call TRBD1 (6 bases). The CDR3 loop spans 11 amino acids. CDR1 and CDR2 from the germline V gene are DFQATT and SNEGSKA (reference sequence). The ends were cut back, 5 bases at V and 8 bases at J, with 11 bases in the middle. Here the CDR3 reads CSAQNRVTQYF. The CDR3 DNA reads TGCAGTGCTCAGAACAGGGTTACGCAGTATTTT.

CDR3 DNA sequence: TGTGCCAGCAGTTACGCGACTAGAGGGACCAGTGAGCAGTTCTTC. Translated, it gives CASSYATRGTSEQFF. The chain recombines TRBV6-6 with TRBJ2-1, with D perhaps TRBD2 (6 bases). This CDR3 has 15 residues. V was pared by 2 bases and J by 9 bases, with 17 bases between. In germline, CDR1 is MNHNY, CDR2 SVGAGI (reference sequence).

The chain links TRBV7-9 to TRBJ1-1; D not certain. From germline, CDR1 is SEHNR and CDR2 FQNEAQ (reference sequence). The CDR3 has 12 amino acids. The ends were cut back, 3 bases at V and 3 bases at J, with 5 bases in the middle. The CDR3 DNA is TGTGCCAGCAGCTTGGACTACACTGAAGCTTTCTTT. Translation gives CASSLDYTEAFF.

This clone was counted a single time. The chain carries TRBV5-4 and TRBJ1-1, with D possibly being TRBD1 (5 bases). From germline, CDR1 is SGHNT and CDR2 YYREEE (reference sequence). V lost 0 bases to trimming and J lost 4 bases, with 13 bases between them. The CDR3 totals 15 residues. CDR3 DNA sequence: TGTGCCAGCAGCTTGGCCTTGGGGGAGGGCACTGAAGCTTTCTTT. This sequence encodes CASSLALGEGTEAFF.